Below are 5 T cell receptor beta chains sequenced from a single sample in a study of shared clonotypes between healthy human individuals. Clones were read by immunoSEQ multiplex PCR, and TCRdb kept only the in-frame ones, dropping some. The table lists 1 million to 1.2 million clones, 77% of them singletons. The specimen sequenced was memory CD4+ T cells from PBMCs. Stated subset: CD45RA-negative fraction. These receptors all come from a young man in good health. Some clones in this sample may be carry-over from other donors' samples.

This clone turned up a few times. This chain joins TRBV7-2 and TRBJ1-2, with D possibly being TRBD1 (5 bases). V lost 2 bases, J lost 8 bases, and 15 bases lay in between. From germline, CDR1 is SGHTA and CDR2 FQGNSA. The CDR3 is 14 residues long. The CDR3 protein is CASSLMGQGEGYTF. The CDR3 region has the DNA TGTGCCAGCAGCTTAATGGGCCAGGGCGAAGGCTACACCTTC. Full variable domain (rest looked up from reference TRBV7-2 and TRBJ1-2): GAGVSQSPSNKVTEKGKDVELRCDPISGHTALYWYRQSLGQGLEFLIYFQGNSAPDKSGLPSDRFSAERTGGSVSTLTIQRTQQEDSAVYLCASSLMGQGEGYTFGSGTRLTVV.

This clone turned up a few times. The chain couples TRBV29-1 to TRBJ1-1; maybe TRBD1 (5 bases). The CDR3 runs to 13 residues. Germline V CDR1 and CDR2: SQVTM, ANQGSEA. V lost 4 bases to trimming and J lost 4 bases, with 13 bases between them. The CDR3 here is CSVGMGVGTEAFF. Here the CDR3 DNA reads TGCAGCGTTGGGATGGGGGTGGGCACTGAAGCTTTCTTT.

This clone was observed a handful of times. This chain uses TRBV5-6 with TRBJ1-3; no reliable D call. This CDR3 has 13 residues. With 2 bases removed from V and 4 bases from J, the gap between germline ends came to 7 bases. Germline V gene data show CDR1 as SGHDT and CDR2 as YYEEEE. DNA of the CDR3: TGTGCCAGCAGCTTCGCGGTCGGAAACACCATATATTTT. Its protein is CASSFAVGNTIYF.

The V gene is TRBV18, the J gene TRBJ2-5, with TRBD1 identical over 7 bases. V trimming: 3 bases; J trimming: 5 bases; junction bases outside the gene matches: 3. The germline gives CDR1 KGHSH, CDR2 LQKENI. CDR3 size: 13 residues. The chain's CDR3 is CASSPGQLETQYF. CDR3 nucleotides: TGTGCCAGCTCACCGGGACAGTTGGAGACCCAGTACTTC.

The CDR3 loop is CASSPRGASFYNEQFF. CDR3 nucleotides: TGTGCCAGCAGTCCCAGAGGGGCTAGCTTCTACAATGAGCAGTTCTTC. The V and J genes are TRBV27 and TRBJ2-1; D is perhaps TRBD1 or TRBD2 (5 bases each). Germline V gene lookup returns CDR1 MNHEY and CDR2 SMNVEV (reference sequence). The V end lost 5 bases, the J end lost 3 bases, and 17 bases lay between the germline ends. The CDR3 has 16 amino acids.